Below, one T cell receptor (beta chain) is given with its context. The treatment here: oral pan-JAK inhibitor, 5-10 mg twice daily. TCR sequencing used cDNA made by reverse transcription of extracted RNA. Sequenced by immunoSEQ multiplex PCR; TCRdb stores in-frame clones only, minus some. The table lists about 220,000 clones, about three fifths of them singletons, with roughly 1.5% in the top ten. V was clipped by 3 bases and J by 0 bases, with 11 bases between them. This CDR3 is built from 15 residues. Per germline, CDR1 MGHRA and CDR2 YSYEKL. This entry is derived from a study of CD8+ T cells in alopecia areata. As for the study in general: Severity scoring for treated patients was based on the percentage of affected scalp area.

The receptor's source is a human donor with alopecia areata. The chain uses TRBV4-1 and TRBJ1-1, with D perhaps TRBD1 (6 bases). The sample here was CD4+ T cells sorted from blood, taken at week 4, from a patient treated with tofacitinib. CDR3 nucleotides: TGCGCCAGCAGCCAGACACAGGGCATGAACACTGAAGCTTTCTTT. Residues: CASSQTQGMNTEAFF.